Following are 28 T cell receptor beta chains from one sample sequenced in a study of blood T cell repertoires in COVID-19. Generated by immunoSEQ multiplex PCR, the TCRdb table keeps only in-frame clones and is missing some. The table has hundreds of thousands of clones, roughly 85% seen once. The sequenced sample consisted of PBMCs or T cells enriched from blood (not recorded which). Source of these receptors: a woman aged 40 to 50 who had been exposed to COVID-19.

The chain has TRBV6-2 or TRBV6-3 and TRBJ2-6, with D possibly being TRBD1 (5 bases). V shed 4 bases and J shed 5 bases, with 6 bases lying between them. The CDR3 is made up of 13 amino acids. From germline, CDR1 is MNHEY and CDR2 SVGEGT. The CDR3 region is CASSSGWANVLTF. As DNA, the CDR3 is TGTGCCAGCAGTTCAGGGTGGGCCAACGTCCTGACTTTC.

This clone was seen a few times. The DNA of the CDR3 is TGTGCTAGTGGTTTGGTACAAGGGACAGGGGGTTATAGCAATCAGCCCCAGCATTTT. Translated, it gives CASGLVQGTGGYSNQPQHF. The chain recombines TRBV12-5 with TRBJ1-5, with 11 bases matching TRBD1. V gave up 0 bases and J gave up 0 bases; unmatched junction bases: 7. CDR1 is LGHNT, CDR2 FRNRAP, per germline. The CDR3 consists of 19 residues.

V usage is TRBV4-3 and J usage is TRBJ2-1, with 9 bases fitting TRBD2. Germline V gene lookup returns CDR1 LGHNA and CDR2 YSLEER. This CDR3 has 17 amino acids. V was pared by 0 bases and J by 4 bases, with 7 bases of the junction left unmatched. CDR3 DNA sequence: TGCGCCAGCAGCCAAGATCCCCTAGCGGGGTCTTACAATGAGCAGTTCTTC. It codes for CASSQDPLAGSYNEQFF.

The V and J genes are TRBV10-3 and TRBJ1-5; D is unresolved. CDR1 ENHRY and CDR2 SYGVKD come from the germline V gene. The length of the CDR3 is 12 residues. Trimming left V 3 bases short and J 5 bases short, with 5 bases between. This CDR3 reads CAISEQDQPQHF. CDR3 coding DNA: TGTGCCATCAGTGAACAAGATCAGCCCCAGCATTTT.

This chain uses TRBV6-5 with TRBJ1-2; D is possibly TRBD1 (6 bases). The V end was cut by 6 bases, the J end by 4 bases, with 15 bases between. The CDR3 covers 14 residues. Germline values: CDR1 MNHEY, CDR2 SVGAGI. The CDR3: CASSPGQRIYGYTF. The CDR3, as DNA: TGTGCCAGCAGCCCCGGACAGCGGATCTATGGCTACACCTTC.

The J gene is TRBJ1-6, the V gene TRBV5-4; weak D call: TRBD1 (5 bases). This CDR3 has 15 amino acids. CDR1 and CDR2 (germline): SGHNT, YYREEE (reference sequence). V was cut by 0 bases and J by 5 bases, with 9 bases left in between. CDR3 nucleotide sequence: TGTGCCAGCAGCTTGGGGGGACTGGATAATTCACCCCTCCACTTT. Residues: CASSLGGLDNSPLHF. The whole variable domain, remainder taken from reference TRBV5-4 and TRBJ1-6, is ETGVTQSPTHLIKTRGQQVTLRCSSQSGHNTVSWYQQALGQGPQFIFQYYREEENGRGNFPPRFSGLQFPNYSSELNVNALELDDSALYLCASSLGGLDNSPLHFGNGTRLTVT.

This chain's CDR3 is CSVTRGSTEAFF. The CDR3 DNA is TGCAGCGTTACCAGGGGTTCCACTGAAGCTTTCTTT. The chain employs TRBV29-1 and TRBJ1-1; D might be TRBD1 (6 bases). The CDR3 consists of 12 residues. Trimming took off 5 bases at V and 4 bases at J, with 11 bases between the two ends. CDR1 is SQVTM and CDR2 is ANQGSEA in the germline V gene.

V is TRBV6-2 or TRBV6-3 and J is TRBJ2-1, with 7 bases aligning to TRBD1. V was clipped by 4 bases and J by 2 bases; unmatched bases: 5. Germline loops: CDR1 MNHEY, CDR2 SVGEGT. This CDR3 has 15 amino acids. This CDR3 reads CASSWQGVTYNEQFF. The CDR3 bases are TGTGCCAGCAGTTGGCAGGGGGTCACCTACAATGAGCAGTTCTTC.

This clone was counted a single time. CDR3 DNA: TGTGCCAGCAGTGGGACTAGCCAATCCCAAGAGACCCAGTACTTC. Protein product: CASSGTSQSQETQYF. The chain links TRBV6-2 or TRBV6-3 to TRBJ2-5, with TRBD2 identical over 9 bases. V trimming: 5 bases; J trimming: 1 base; junction bases outside the gene matches: 5. The CDR3 totals 15 residues. Germline V CDR1 and CDR2: MNHEY, SVGEGT.

This chain connects TRBV5-4 to TRBJ1-1, with a weak D call TRBD1 (5 bases). The CDR3 contains 14 residues. Germline loops: CDR1 SGHNT, CDR2 YYREEE (reference sequence). The V and J ends lost 4 bases and 2 bases respectively, with 12 bases between them. As DNA, the CDR3 is TGTGCCAGCAGCCTAGGGGCCCTTAACACTGAAGCTTTCTTT. Amino acid sequence: CASSLGALNTEAFF.

V usage is TRBV13 and J usage is TRBJ1-2, with 7 nucleotides matching TRBD1. With V trimmed by 4 bases and J by 4 bases, 6 bases remained unmatched. The CDR3 sequence is 14 residues long. The germline V gene has CDR1 PRHDT and CDR2 FYEKMQ (reference sequence). CDR3 protein: CASSSQGITYGYTF. The CDR3 DNA sequence: TGTGCCAGCAGCTCACAGGGGATCACCTATGGCTACACCTTC.

V gene TRBV18 combines with J gene TRBJ1-2; no firm D call. Germline assignment: CDR1 KGHSH and CDR2 LQKENI. V was trimmed by 4 bases and J by 2 bases, leaving 5 bases between them. This CDR3 has 12 amino acids. The CDR3 DNA is TGTGCCAGCTCACAAGAGAACTATGGCTACACCTTC. Protein: CASSQENYGYTF.

This chain joins TRBV6-1 and TRBJ2-7; D ambiguous. The CDR3 has 15 residues. Germline V gives CDR1 MNHNS, CDR2 SASEGT. Trimming took off 0 bases at V and 8 bases at J, with 17 bases between the two ends. The CDR3 DNA is TGTGCCAGCAGTGAAGCCCTCAGGTTAAGCCCCAAGCAGTACTTC. As protein: CASSEALRLSPKQYF.

Only a few counts were recorded for this clone. The chain is built from TRBV19 and TRBJ1-1; 7 bases agree with TRBD1. CDR1 is LNHDA, CDR2 SQIVND, per germline (reference sequence). The CDR3 has 13 amino acids. After removal of 6 bases from V and 7 bases from J, the junction contained 8 bases not matched to a gene. The CDR3, as DNA: TGTGCCAGTAGGGAGGGGGCTGTCCATGAAGCTTTCTTT. It is translated as CASREGAVHEAFF.

The rearrangement uses TRBV5-6 and TRBJ2-1; D might be TRBD2 (5 bases). The CDR3 has 15 amino acids. Germline values: CDR1 SGHDT, CDR2 YYEEEE. V was clipped by 6 bases and J by 3 bases, with 16 bases between them. The CDR3 nucleotides are TGTGCCAGCACCCCCCGCTGGGGAGTCTACAATGAGCAGTTCTTC. Protein: CASTPRWGVYNEQFF.

The gene calls are TRBV4-1 and TRBJ2-7; TRBD2 matches 7 bases. The CDR3 spans 14 residues. CDR1 and CDR2 (germline): MGHRA, YSYEKL. Unmatched junction bases numbered 5, after V lost 3 bases and J lost 3 bases. The CDR3 sequence is CASSHSAGNYEQYF. DNA for the CDR3: TGCGCCAGCAGCCATTCAGCGGGGAACTACGAGCAGTACTTC.

The rearrangement links TRBV2 to TRBJ1-3, with D hard to call. The V gene's germline CDR1 is SNHLY and CDR2 FYNNEI. The V gene lost 8 bases and the J gene lost 0 bases, with 5 bases spanning the gap. The CDR3 is made up of 12 amino acids. CDR3 region: CASCSSGNTIYF. The CDR3 nucleotides are TGTGCCAGCTGCAGCTCTGGAAACACCATATATTTT.

The V and J genes are TRBV5-1 and TRBJ2-3; the match to TRBD2 covers 12 bases. Looked up from germline, CDR1 is SGHRS and CDR2 is YFSETQ. This CDR3 has 14 amino acids. The ends lost 3 bases at V and 5 bases at J; junction bases unmatched: 1. In nucleotides, the CDR3 is TGCGCCAGCAGCTCGGGACTAGCGGGAGATACGCAGTATTTT. Amino acid sequence: CASSSGLAGDTQYF. Drawing the rest from reference TRBV5-1 and TRBJ2-3, the complete variable domain is KAGVTQTPRYLIKTRGQQVTLSCSPISGHRSVSWYQQTPGQGLQFLFEYFSETQRNKGNFPGRFSGRQFSNSRSEMNVSTLELGDSALYLCASSSGLAGDTQYFGPGTRLTVL.

The rearrangement joins TRBV7-2 to TRBJ1-4; D call uncertain. Germline CDR1 is SGHTA and CDR2 is FQGNSA. The CDR3 has 13 amino acids. V was clipped by 8 bases and J by 4 bases, with 11 bases between them. CDR3 nucleotides: TGTGCCAGCGCTCGGGGTGATAATGAAAAACTGTTTTTT. Its protein is CASARGDNEKLFF.

This sequence joins TRBV27 and TRBJ1-2; 7 nucleotides agree with TRBD1. The CDR3 has 12 amino acids. Germline CDR1 reads MNHEY; CDR2 reads SMNVEV (reference sequence). V shed 8 bases and J 7 bases; nucleotides not matched to a gene: 7. CDR3 amino acids: CASGRGKTGYTF. CDR3 DNA sequence: TGTGCCAGCGGCAGGGGGAAAACTGGCTACACCTTC.

CDR3 residues: CASGGRGNTIYF. CDR3 DNA: TGTGCCAGCGGGGGGCGCGGAAACACCATATATTTT. The chain is built from TRBV19 and TRBJ1-3; tentative D call: TRBD1 (6 bases). Germline V lookup: CDR1 LNHDA, CDR2 SQIVND (reference sequence). V lost 9 bases, J lost 4 bases, and 10 bases lay in between. This CDR3 is 12 amino acids long.

The V call is TRBV6-5, the J call TRBJ1-2; a weak D match, TRBD1 (5 bases). The CDR3 sequence is 15 residues long. Germline CDR1 and CDR2: MNHEY and SVGAGI. The V end was cut by 2 bases, the J end by 8 bases, with 18 bases between. Here the CDR3 DNA reads TGTGCCAGCAGTTACGAAACTGCGGGGGTACAAGGCTACACCTTC. Translating it yields CASSYETAGVQGYTF.

The genes are TRBV3-1 (or the pseudogene TRBV3-2) and TRBJ1-1, with 8 bases matching TRBD1. After removal of 3 bases from V and 1 base from J, the junction contained 1 base not matched to a gene. Per the germline V gene, CDR1 is LGHDT and CDR2 is YNNKEL (reference sequence). The CDR3 is 14 residues long. For the CDR3, the DNA is TGTGCCAGCAGCCACGGGACAGGGAACACTGAAGCTTTCTTT. Residues: CASSHGTGNTEAFF.

The genes are TRBV18 and TRBJ2-7, with a possible D match to TRBD2 (5 bases). The CDR3 consists of 15 residues. The V and J ends lost 6 bases and 0 bases respectively, with 15 bases between them. Germline loops: CDR1 KGHSH, CDR2 LQKENI. In DNA, the CDR3 is TGTGCCAGCTCTCTGCCCTGGGGAGTCTCCTACGAGCAGTACTTC. Protein sequence: CASSLPWGVSYEQYF.

This clone was seen a handful of times. The V call is TRBV29-1, the J call TRBJ1-2, with 7 nucleotides matching TRBD1. J lost 3 bases, V lost 6 bases, and 7 bases had no gene match. The CDR3 totals 13 residues. Germline V gives CDR1 SQVTM, CDR2 ANQGSEA. The CDR3 DNA follows: TGCAGCGTCCGGACAGGACCCGACTATGGCTACACCTTC. Residues: CSVRTGPDYGYTF.

This clone was recorded a few times. This rearrangement joins TRBV4-3 to TRBJ1-2; tentatively, D is TRBD1 (5 bases). The CDR3 is made up of 14 amino acids. Trimming took 3 bases from V and 7 from J, leaving 15 bases between them. Germline V gene lookup returns CDR1 LGHNA and CDR2 YSLEER. The DNA for the CDR3 is TGCGCCAGCAGCCACGCAGGGCTGCGGAGTGGCTACACCTTC. It codes for CASSHAGLRSGYTF.

As regards this clone: The identical CDR3 is also encoded by other nucleotide sequences in the sample. V and J are TRBV5-5 and TRBJ2-3; 7 bases map to TRBD1. The CDR3 contains 14 residues. J lost 1 base, V lost 4 bases, and 3 bases had no gene match. CDR1 is SGHKS, CDR2 YYEKEE, per germline (reference sequence). This CDR3 reads CASSPGQGTDTQYF. The DNA for the CDR3 is TGTGCCAGCAGCCCTGGACAGGGCACAGATACGCAGTATTTT.

The genes are TRBV9 and TRBJ1-3; 11 bases align to TRBD1. Germline trimming cut 7 bases from V and 0 bases from J; bases unmatched to any gene: 6. The CDR3 spans 16 residues. The germline CDR1 and CDR2 sequences are SGDLS and YYNGEE. Here the CDR3 reads CASGKGQGVSGNTIYF. CDR3 coding DNA: TGTGCCAGCGGCAAGGGACAGGGGGTCTCTGGAAACACCATATATTTT.